What follows are 16 T cell receptor beta chains derived from one specimen sequenced in a study of blood T cell repertoires in COVID-19 (dated by TCRdb to about 2020). Library method: the immunoSEQ multiplex PCR assay. What TCRdb holds here is the immuneACCESS table cut down to in-frame rearrangements. Part of the clones is not present; checked against another copy, under half of the missing clones reflect an unresolved V gene, and the others are unexplained. Across this sample there are around 200,000 clones, with about 88% seen only once. The top ten hold roughly 2.5% of the sample. The sample comprised PBMCs or T cells enriched from blood (not recorded which). These receptors were collected from a woman in her thirties who had recovered from COVID-19.

This clone ranks as medium-sized (0.01 to 0.1%). The chain recombines TRBV7-2 with TRBJ1-3; no reliable D call. V lost 2 bases, J lost 0 bases, and 5 bases lay in between. The CDR3 is 14 residues long. Germline-derived CDR1 and CDR2 are SGHTA and FQGNSA. CDR3 nucleotides: TGTGCCAGCAGCTTAACAGACTCTGGAAACACCATATATTTT. Protein product: CASSLTDSGNTIYF.

The chain carries TRBV11-3 and TRBJ2-2; D gene ambiguous. Germline V gene data show CDR1 as SGHNT and CDR2 as YENEEA. The V end lost 0 bases, the J end lost 0 bases, and 11 bases lay between the germline ends. The CDR3 consists of 17 residues. The CDR3 spells CASSLEGWRSNTGELFF. The CDR3 bases are TGTGCCAGCAGCTTAGAAGGATGGCGGTCGAACACCGGGGAGCTGTTTTTT.

The J gene is TRBJ1-1, the V gene TRBV4-2; D call uncertain. The CDR3 loop spans 16 amino acids. Germline assignment: CDR1 LGHNA and CDR2 YNFKEQ. Deletions cut 1 base from V and 1 base from J, with 13 bases between. CDR3 nucleotide sequence: TGTGCCAGCAGCCAAGCTCTTACGGGAACGAACACTGAAGCTTTCTTT. Its translation is CASSQALTGTNTEAFF.

The CDR3 region is CASSNDRGWNGYTF. In DNA form, the CDR3 reads TGCGCCAGCAGCAACGACAGGGGCTGGAATGGCTACACCTTC. The rearrangement links TRBV5-1 to TRBJ1-2; 8 positions match TRBD1. The J segment lost 6 bases and the V segment lost 4 bases, leaving 8 bases of the junction unmatched. Germline V CDR1 and CDR2: SGHRS, YFSETQ. The CDR3 runs to 14 residues.

The rearrangement joins TRBV7-2 to TRBJ2-7, with TRBD2 matching over 7 bases. Per germline, CDR1 SGHTA and CDR2 FQGNSA. The CDR3 length is 17 residues. Trimming at V came to 1 base and at J to 1 base, leaving 10 bases not matched to a gene. The CDR3, as DNA: TGTGCCAGCAGCTTAGGGTCAGGGCGGGGGATTTCCTACGAGCAGTACTTC. It translates to CASSLGSGRGISYEQYF.

This sequence joins TRBV15 and TRBJ2-3; TRBD2 matches at 8 bases. In germline, CDR1 is LNHNV, CDR2 YYDKDF (reference sequence). This CDR3 contains 18 residues. The V and J ends lost 5 bases and 2 bases, in that order; junction bases with no gene match: 15. The CDR3 is CATSWRLGLEVPTDTQYF. The CDR3 bases are TGTGCCACCAGCTGGAGGTTGGGACTAGAGGTCCCCACAGATACGCAGTATTTT.

The genes are TRBV6-2 or TRBV6-3 and TRBJ1-2; perhaps TRBD1 as D (6 bases). V was shortened by 5 bases and J by 8 bases, with 15 bases between the two germline ends. Per the germline V gene, CDR1 is MNHEY and CDR2 is SVGEGT. This CDR3 has 13 residues. For the CDR3, the DNA is TGTGCCAGCAGTACAAACCCCAGGGGAGGCTACACCTTC. It translates to CASSTNPRGGYTF.

Written as DNA, the CDR3 is TGTGCCAGCAGCCAAGAGCAAGTGGTGCGCTATGGCTACACCTTC. This translates into CASSQEQVVRYGYTF. The V call is TRBV4-2, the J call TRBJ1-2; no reliable D call. The CDR3 runs to 15 residues. The germline gives CDR1 LGHNA, CDR2 YNFKEQ. Trimming left V 0 bases short and J 4 bases short, with 12 bases between.

This clone was seen a handful of times. V is TRBV7-6 and J is TRBJ1-6; 7 nucleotides line up with TRBD1. Germline V gene data show CDR1 as SGHVS and CDR2 as FNYEAQ. V was pared by 5 bases and J by 6 bases, with 10 bases of the junction left unmatched. The CDR3 totals 16 residues. The CDR3 is CASSPTGQKLNSPLHF. DNA of the CDR3: TGTGCCAGCAGCCCGACGGGACAGAAACTTAATTCACCCCTCCACTTT. The full variable domain, with the rest looked up from reference TRBV7-6 and TRBJ1-6, is GAGVSQSPRYKVTKRGQDVALRCDPISGHVSLYWYRQALGQGPEFLTYFNYEAQQDKSGLPNDRFSAERPEGSISTLTIQRTEQRDSAMYRCASSPTGQKLNSPLHFGNGTRLTVT.

This chain uses TRBV19 with TRBJ2-1; no firm D call. CDR1 is LNHDA and CDR2 is SQIVND in the germline V gene (reference sequence). The length of the CDR3 is 11 residues. Trimming shortened V by 7 bases and J by 6 bases, and 7 bases separated the two germline ends. CDR3: CASTSFNEQFF. CDR3 sequence (DNA): TGTGCCAGTACGAGCTTCAATGAGCAGTTCTTC.

The V and J genes are TRBV27 and TRBJ1-1; the match to TRBD1 covers 8 bases. This CDR3 contains 16 residues. Trimming removed 4 bases from V and 1 base from J; junction bases left unmatched: 8. Germline V CDR1 and CDR2: MNHEY, SMNVEV (reference sequence). The CDR3 is CASSSGGQGTNTEAFF. As DNA, the CDR3 is TGTGCCAGCAGTTCGGGTGGACAGGGAACGAACACTGAAGCTTTCTTT.

This rearrangement joins TRBV7-2 to TRBJ1-1, with D possibly being TRBD1 (6 bases). V was cut by 1 base and J by 4 bases, with 10 bases left in between. CDR3 size: 14 residues. CDR1 is SGHTA and CDR2 is FQGNSA in the germline V gene. CDR3: CASSLDRVGTEAFF. The CDR3 DNA reads as TGTGCCAGCAGCTTAGACAGGGTTGGCACTGAAGCTTTCTTT. Full variable domain (outside the CDR3, taken from reference TRBV7-2 and TRBJ1-1): GAGVSQSPSNKVTEKGKDVELRCDPISGHTALYWYRQSLGQGLEFLIYFQGNSAPDKSGLPSDRFSAERTGGSVSTLTIQRTQQEDSAVYLCASSLDRVGTEAFFGQGTRLTVV.

This chain links TRBV4-3 with TRBJ2-6; possible D gene TRBD1, 6 bases. CDR3 size: 17 residues. The germline V and J ends were trimmed by 3 bases and 2 bases, with 14 bases remaining between them. Germline CDR1 reads LGHNA; CDR2 reads YSLEER. The DNA for the CDR3 is TGCGCCAGCAGCCAGGTAGGGGGATTAGCTGGGGCCAACGTCCTGACTTTC. This codes for CASSQVGGLAGANVLTF.

The rearrangement uses TRBV7-2 and TRBJ2-3; D uncertain. Germline V lookup: CDR1 SGHTA, CDR2 FQGNSA. Trimming removed 2 bases from V and 0 bases from J, with 9 bases in between. This CDR3 has 15 residues. The CDR3 loop is CASSLITASTDTQYF. CDR3 sequence (DNA): TGTGCCAGCAGCTTAATTACCGCGAGCACAGATACGCAGTATTTT.

The chain combines TRBV21-1 with TRBJ2-1; TRBD1 was called by the table and not checked on the DNA. TRBV21-1 constitutes a pseudogene. The CDR3 covers 16 residues. CDR3 amino acids: CASSSLRQGVGNEQFF. As DNA, the CDR3 is TGTGCCAGCAGCAGCCTGAGACAGGGTGTTGGGAATGAGCAGTTCTTC.

V is TRBV6-5 and J is TRBJ2-7; 9 bases fit TRBD2. This CDR3 spans 15 amino acids. V was pared by 10 bases and J by 0 bases, with 10 bases of the junction left unmatched. Germline CDR1 reads MNHEY; CDR2 reads SVGAGI. CDR3 nucleotides: TGTGCCATTCGCCGCTCTAGCGGGGCCTCCTACGAGCAGTACTTC. Protein: CAIRRSSGASYEQYF.